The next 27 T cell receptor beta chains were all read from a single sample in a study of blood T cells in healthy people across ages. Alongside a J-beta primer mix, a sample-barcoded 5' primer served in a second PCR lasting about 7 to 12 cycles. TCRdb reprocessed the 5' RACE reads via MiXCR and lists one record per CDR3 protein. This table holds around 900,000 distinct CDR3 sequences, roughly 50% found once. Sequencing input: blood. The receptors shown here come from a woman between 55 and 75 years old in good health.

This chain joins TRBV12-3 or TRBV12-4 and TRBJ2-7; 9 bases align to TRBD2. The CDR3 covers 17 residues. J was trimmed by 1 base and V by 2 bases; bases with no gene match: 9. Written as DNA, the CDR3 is TGTGCCAGCAGTTTAAGGATAGCGGGAGTAGGGTCCTACGAGCAGTACTTC. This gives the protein CASSLRIAGVGSYEQYF.

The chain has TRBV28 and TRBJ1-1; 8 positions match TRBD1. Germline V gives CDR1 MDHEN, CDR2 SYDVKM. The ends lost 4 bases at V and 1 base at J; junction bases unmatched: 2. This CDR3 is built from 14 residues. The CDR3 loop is CASSSQGANTEAFF. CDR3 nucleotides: TGTGCCAGCAGTTCCCAGGGGGCGAACACTGAAGCTTTCTTT.

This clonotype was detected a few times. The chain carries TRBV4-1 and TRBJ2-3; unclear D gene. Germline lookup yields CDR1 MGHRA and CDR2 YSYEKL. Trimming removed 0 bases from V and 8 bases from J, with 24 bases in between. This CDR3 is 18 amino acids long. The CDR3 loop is CASSQDLSANPFSVTQYF. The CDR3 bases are TGCGCCAGCAGCCAAGATTTATCAGCGAACCCTTTTTCAGTTACGCAGTATTTT.

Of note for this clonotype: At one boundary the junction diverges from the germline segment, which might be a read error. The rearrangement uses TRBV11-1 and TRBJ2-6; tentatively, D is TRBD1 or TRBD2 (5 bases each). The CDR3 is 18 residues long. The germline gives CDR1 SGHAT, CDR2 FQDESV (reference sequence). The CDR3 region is CASSFGAGISSGASVLTF. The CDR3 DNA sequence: TGTGCCAGCAGCTTCGGGGCCGGGATTTCCTCTGGGGCCAGCGTCCTGACTTTC.

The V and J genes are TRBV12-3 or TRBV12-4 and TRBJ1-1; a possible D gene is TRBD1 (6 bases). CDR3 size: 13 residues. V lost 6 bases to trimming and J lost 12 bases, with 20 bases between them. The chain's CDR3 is CASSLGQWGLTFF. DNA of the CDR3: TGTGCCAGCAGCCTAGGACAGTGGGGGTTGACTTTCTTT.

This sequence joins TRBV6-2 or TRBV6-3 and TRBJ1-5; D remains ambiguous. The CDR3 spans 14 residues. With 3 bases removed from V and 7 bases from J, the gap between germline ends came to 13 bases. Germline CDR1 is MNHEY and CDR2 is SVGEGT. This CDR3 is CASSYVQTRQPQHF. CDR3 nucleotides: TGTGCCAGCAGTTATGTCCAAACGAGGCAGCCCCAGCATTTT.

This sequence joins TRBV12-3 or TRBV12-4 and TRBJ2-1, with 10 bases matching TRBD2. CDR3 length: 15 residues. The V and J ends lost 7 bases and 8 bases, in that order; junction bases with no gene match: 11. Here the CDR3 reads CASTPLAGAIYEQFF. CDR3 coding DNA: TGTGCCAGCACCCCTCTAGCGGGAGCTATATATGAGCAGTTCTTC.

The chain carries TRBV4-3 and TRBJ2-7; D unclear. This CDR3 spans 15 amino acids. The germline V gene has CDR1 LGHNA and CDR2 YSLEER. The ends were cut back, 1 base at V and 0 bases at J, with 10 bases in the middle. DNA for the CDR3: TGCGCCAGCAGCCAAGCACTTTTTACCTCCTACGAGCAGTACTTC. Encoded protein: CASSQALFTSYEQYF.

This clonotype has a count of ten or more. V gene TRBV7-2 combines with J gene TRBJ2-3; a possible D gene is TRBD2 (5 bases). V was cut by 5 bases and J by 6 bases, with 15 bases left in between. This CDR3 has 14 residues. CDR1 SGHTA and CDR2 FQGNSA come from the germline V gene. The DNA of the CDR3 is TGTGCCAGCAGCGTAGGCCTGGGGAGTGATACGCAGTATTTT. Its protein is CASSVGLGSDTQYF. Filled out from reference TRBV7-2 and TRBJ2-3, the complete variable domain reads GAGVSQSPSNKVTEKGKDVELRCDPISGHTALYWYRQSLGQGLEFLIYFQGNSAPDKSGLPSDRFSAERTGGSVSTLTIQRTQQEDSAVYLCASSVGLGSDTQYFGPGTRLTVL.

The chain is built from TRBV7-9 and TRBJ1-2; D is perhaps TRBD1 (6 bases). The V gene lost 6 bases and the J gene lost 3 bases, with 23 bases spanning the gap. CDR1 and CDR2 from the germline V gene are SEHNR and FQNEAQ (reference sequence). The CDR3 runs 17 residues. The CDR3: CASSSGAGSRGDYGYTF. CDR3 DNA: TGTGCCAGCAGTTCAGGGGCAGGGTCCCGTGGGGACTATGGCTACACCTTC.

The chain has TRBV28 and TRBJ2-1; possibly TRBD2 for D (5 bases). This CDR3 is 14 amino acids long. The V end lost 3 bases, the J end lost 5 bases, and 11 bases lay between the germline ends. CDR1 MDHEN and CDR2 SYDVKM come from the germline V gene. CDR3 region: CASSFGGENNEQFF. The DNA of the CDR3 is TGTGCCAGCAGTTTCGGAGGTGAGAACAATGAGCAGTTCTTC. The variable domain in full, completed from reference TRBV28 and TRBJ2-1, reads DVKVTQSSRYLVKRTGEKVFLECVQDMDHENMFWYRQDPGLGLRLIYFSYDVKMKEKGDIPEGYSVSREKKERFSLILESASTNQTSMYLCASSFGGENNEQFFGPGTRLTVL.

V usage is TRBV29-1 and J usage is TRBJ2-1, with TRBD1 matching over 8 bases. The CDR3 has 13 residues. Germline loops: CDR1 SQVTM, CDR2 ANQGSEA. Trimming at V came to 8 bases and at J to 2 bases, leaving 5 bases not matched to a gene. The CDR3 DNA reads TGCAGCACTTCGGACAGGGCCTACAATGAGCAGTTCTTC. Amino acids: CSTSDRAYNEQFF.

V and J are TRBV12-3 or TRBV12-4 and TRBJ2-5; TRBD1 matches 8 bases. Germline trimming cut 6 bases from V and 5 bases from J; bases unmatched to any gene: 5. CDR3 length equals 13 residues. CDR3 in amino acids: CASRPTGVETQYF. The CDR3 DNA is TGTGCCAGCAGACCGACAGGGGTGGAGACCCAGTACTTC.

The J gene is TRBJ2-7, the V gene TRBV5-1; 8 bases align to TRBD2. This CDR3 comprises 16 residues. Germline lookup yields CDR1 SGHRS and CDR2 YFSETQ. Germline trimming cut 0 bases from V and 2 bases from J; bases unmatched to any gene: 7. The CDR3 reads CASSLGPTGGPYEQYF. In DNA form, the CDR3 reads TGCGCCAGCAGCTTGGGTCCTACGGGAGGGCCCTACGAGCAGTACTTC.

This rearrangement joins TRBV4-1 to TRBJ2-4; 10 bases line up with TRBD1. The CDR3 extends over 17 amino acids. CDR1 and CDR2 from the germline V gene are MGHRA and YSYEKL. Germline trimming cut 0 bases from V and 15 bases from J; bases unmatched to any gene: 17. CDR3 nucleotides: TGCGCCAGCAGCCAAGATCAGTCCGGGACAGGGGTTTACGAGCGGTACTTC. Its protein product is CASSQDQSGTGVYERYF.

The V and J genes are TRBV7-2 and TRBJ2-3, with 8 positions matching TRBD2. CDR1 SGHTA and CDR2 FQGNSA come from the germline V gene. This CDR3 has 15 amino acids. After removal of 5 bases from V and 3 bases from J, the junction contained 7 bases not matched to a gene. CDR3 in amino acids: CASSQGLGETDTQYF. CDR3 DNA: TGTGCCAGCAGCCAGGGACTAGGGGAGACAGATACGCAGTATTTT.

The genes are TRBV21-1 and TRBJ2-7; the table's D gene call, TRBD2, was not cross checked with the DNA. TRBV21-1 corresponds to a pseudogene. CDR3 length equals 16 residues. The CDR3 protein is CASSPRSRDLLHEQYF. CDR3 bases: TGTGCCAGCAGCCCTAGATCCCGGGATCTATTGCACGAGCAGTACTTC.

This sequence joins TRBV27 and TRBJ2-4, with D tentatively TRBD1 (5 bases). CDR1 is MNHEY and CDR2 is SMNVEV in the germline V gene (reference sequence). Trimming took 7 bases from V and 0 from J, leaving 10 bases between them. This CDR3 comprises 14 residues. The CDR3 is CASTATVAKNIQYF. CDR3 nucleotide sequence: TGTGCCAGCACCGCGACAGTAGCCAAAAACATTCAGTACTTC.

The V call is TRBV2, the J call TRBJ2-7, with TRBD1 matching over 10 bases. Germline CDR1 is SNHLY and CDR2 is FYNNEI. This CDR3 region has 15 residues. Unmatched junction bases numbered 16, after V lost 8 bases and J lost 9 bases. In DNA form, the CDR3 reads TGTGCCAGCTTACGAGGGGGACAGGGGTCTAGGGGGCAGTACTTC. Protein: CASLRGGQGSRGQYF.

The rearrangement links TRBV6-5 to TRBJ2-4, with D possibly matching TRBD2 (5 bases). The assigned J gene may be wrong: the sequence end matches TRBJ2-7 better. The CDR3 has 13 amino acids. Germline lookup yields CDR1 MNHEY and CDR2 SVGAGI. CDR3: CASSGPGTYEQYF. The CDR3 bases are TGTGCCAGCAGTGGCCCGGGGACCTACGAGCAGTACTTC.

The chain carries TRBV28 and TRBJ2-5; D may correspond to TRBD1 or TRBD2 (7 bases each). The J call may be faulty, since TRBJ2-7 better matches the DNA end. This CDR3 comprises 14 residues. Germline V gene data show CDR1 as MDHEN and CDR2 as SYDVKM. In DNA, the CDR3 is TGTGCCAGCAGTTTGTACCAGGGGGGGGACGAGCAGTACTTC. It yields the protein CASSLYQGGDEQYF.

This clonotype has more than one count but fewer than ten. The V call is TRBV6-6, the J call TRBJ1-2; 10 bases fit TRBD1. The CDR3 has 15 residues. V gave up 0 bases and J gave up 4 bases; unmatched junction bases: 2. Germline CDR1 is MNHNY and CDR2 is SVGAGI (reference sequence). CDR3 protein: CASSYSTGGGYGYTF. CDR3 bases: TGTGCCAGCAGTTACTCGACAGGGGGCGGCTATGGCTACACCTTC.

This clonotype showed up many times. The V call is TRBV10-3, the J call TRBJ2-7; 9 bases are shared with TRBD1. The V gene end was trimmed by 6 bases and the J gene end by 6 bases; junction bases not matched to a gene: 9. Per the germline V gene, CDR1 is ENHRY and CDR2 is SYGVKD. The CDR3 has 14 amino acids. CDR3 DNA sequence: TGTGCCATCAGGTCCGGGACAGGGACGGCCGAGCAGTACTTC. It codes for CAIRSGTGTAEQYF.

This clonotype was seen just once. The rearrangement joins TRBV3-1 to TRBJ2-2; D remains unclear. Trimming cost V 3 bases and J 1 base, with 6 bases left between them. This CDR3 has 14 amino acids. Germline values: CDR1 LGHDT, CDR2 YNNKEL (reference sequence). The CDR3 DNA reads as TGTGCCAGCAGCCATGGAGAGAACACCGGGGAGCTGTTTTTT. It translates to CASSHGENTGELFF.

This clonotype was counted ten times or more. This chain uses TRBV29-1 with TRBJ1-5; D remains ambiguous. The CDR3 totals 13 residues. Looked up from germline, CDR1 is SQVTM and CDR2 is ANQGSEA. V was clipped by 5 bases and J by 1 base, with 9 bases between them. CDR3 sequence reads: CSVSDRSNQPQHF. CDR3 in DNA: TGCAGCGTTTCAGACCGGAGCAATCAGCCCCAGCATTTT.

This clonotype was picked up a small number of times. The CDR3 here is CAIRADQENEKLFF. The DNA of the CDR3 is TGTGCCATCAGAGCGGACCAGGAGAACGAAAAACTGTTTTTT. The genes are TRBV10-3 and TRBJ1-4; D is uncertain. The CDR3 has 14 residues. The germline V gene has CDR1 ENHRY and CDR2 SYGVKD. V dropped 6 bases and J dropped 8 bases, with 16 bases sitting between them.

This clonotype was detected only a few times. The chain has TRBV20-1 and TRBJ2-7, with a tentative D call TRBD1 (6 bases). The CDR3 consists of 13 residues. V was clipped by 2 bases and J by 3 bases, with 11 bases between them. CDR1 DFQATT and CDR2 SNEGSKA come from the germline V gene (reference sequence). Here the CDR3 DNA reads TGCAGTGCTAGAAACAGGGCCTTCTACGAGCAGTACTTC. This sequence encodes CSARNRAFYEQYF.